Detailed here is one TCR beta chain. What it recognizes is unknown. The CDR3 is 15 residues long. The J segment lost 5 bases and the V segment lost 3 bases, leaving 5 bases of the junction unmatched. Looked up from germline, CDR1 is LNHDA and CDR2 is SQIVND (reference sequence). The data are from a study of cytomegalovirus exposure and HLA in healthy donors. Study-level results: A later analysis found common viral pathogens apparently linked to several of the most significant clusters. A likely sequencing artifact accounted for one observed cluster of highly shared sequence variants. Later analysis indicated greater clonal expansion among HLA-associated TCR beta chains than among equally common other chains.

60 Vbeta and 13 Jbeta primers were used in PCR. TCRdb's table, derived via immunoSEQ multiplex PCR, lists solely in-frame clones and lacks some. The data contain about 150,000 clones, approximately 79% of them seen just once; the ten biggest clones take up 6.5% to 8%. The rearrangement uses TRBV19 and TRBJ1-5; 9 nucleotides match TRBD1. This TCR derives from a woman aged 40 to 50 in good health and CMV-seropositive. Sequenced sample: PBMCs. The CDR3 region is CASSMGGTGYQPQHF. The CDR3 DNA reads TGTGCCAGTAGTATGGGCGGGACAGGGTATCAGCCCCAGCATTTT.